The 30 T cell receptor beta chains below all came from one sample that was sequenced in a study of cytomegalovirus exposure and HLA in healthy donors (dated by TCRdb to the late 2010s). Receptors were amplified or captured by the immunoSEQ multiplex PCR assay. The multiplex PCR relied on a mix of 60 forward primers for TCR Vbeta segments and 13 reverse primers for TCR Jbeta segments. This is the immuneACCESS table as TCRdb keeps it, with only in-frame sequences that have V and J called. A part of the clones is gone; compared with another copy, unresolved V genes explain less than half, and the rest is unexplained. This sample lists 120,000 or so clones; around three quarters were detected once. The ten largest clones add up to 3.7% of the sample. Sequenced: PBMCs. The origin of the receptors is a human donor in good health.

The V call is TRBV19, the J call TRBJ2-5, with D possibly TRBD2 on 6 matching bases. The J call is uncertain, as TRBJ2-7 better fits the DNA end. CDR3 length: 12 residues. Germline CDR1 reads LNHDA; CDR2 reads SQIVND (reference sequence). CDR3 protein: CASSDWGDEQYF. The CDR3 DNA sequence: TGTGCCAGTAGTGATTGGGGGGACGAGCAGTACTTC.

This clone was counted a single time. This sequence joins TRBV29-1 and TRBJ2-6; TRBD1 is a possible D gene (6 bases). Per the germline V gene, CDR1 is SQVTM and CDR2 is ANQGSEA. The CDR3 has 14 residues. With 7 bases removed from V and 2 bases from J, the gap between germline ends came to 12 bases. The CDR3 protein is CSANQGTGANVLTF. CDR3 sequence (DNA): TGCAGCGCAAACCAGGGGACTGGGGCCAACGTCCTGACTTTC.

The chain is built from TRBV5-4 and TRBJ2-1; 10 positions agree with TRBD2. Looked up from germline, CDR1 is SGHNT and CDR2 is YYREEE (reference sequence). Trimming removed 0 bases from V and 1 base from J; junction bases left unmatched: 7. CDR3 size: 18 residues. The CDR3 protein is CASSLDLLAGVSYNEQFF. DNA of the CDR3: TGTGCCAGCAGCTTGGACCTGCTAGCGGGAGTTTCCTACAATGAGCAGTTCTTC.

The chain joins TRBV11-1 to TRBJ1-5; TRBD1 matches at 8 bases. This CDR3 has 13 residues. Germline V gene sequence: CDR1 SGHAT, CDR2 FQDESV (reference sequence). The trim removed 5 bases at V and 5 bases at J, leaving 2 bases unmatched. The DNA of the CDR3 is TGTGCCAGCAGCCCGGACAGGGATCAGCCCCAGCATTTT. Translating gives CASSPDRDQPQHF.

V and J are TRBV7-8 and TRBJ2-2; TRBD1 agrees at 9 bases. Germline trimming cut 3 bases from V and 4 bases from J; bases unmatched to any gene: 3. This CDR3 has 15 amino acids. Germline assignment: CDR1 SGHVS and CDR2 FQNEAQ. The DNA for the CDR3 is TGTGCCAGCAGCTTCAGGGACAGGGCCACCGGGGAGCTGTTTTTT. Its protein is CASSFRDRATGELFF.

This clone was detected a few times. The chain carries TRBV5-5 and TRBJ1-4; no reliable D call. With 2 bases removed from V and 7 bases from J, the gap between germline ends came to 6 bases. The CDR3 totals 12 residues. CDR1 and CDR2 from the germline V gene are SGHKS and YYEKEE (reference sequence). CDR3 residues: CASSFASEKLFF. Here the CDR3 DNA reads TGTGCCAGCAGCTTCGCCAGTGAAAAACTGTTTTTT.

The chain combines TRBV7-9 with TRBJ2-4; weak D call: TRBD2 (5 bases). Germline V gene data show CDR1 as SEHNR and CDR2 as FQNEAQ (reference sequence). The CDR3 contains 19 residues. The germline V and J ends were trimmed by 5 bases and 0 bases, with 23 bases remaining between them. The CDR3 loop reads CASSGRLNPGSLAKNIQYF. Here the CDR3 DNA reads TGTGCCAGCAGCGGGCGGCTTAACCCGGGGTCCTTAGCCAAAAACATTCAGTACTTC.

The CDR3 DNA reads as TGTGCCAGCAGTGAATCGGCAGGCGTCTATAATTCACCCCTCCACTTT. Protein product: CASSESAGVYNSPLHF. The V and J genes are TRBV25-1 and TRBJ1-6, with no clear D. This CDR3 spans 16 amino acids. Trimming shortened V by 1 base and J by 3 bases, and 10 bases separated the two germline ends. Germline CDR1 is MGHDK and CDR2 is SYGVNS.

This clone showed up just once. This chain links TRBV6-1 with TRBJ2-3, with TRBD1 matching over 8 bases. Looked up from germline, CDR1 is MNHNS and CDR2 is SASEGT. The trim removed 8 bases at V and 4 bases at J, leaving 8 bases unmatched. The CDR3 contains 14 residues. The CDR3 region is CASGRDRSPDTQYF. Here the CDR3 DNA reads TGTGCCAGCGGACGGGACAGGTCCCCAGATACGCAGTATTTT.

The chain links TRBV28 to TRBJ2-4, with TRBD1 identical over 12 bases. This CDR3 spans 15 amino acids. J lost 7 bases, V lost 4 bases, and 5 bases had no gene match. Germline lookup yields CDR1 MDHEN and CDR2 SYDVKM. The CDR3 region is CASSSPGQGANIQYF. CDR3 nucleotides: TGTGCCAGCAGTTCACCGGGACAGGGGGCGAACATTCAGTACTTC.

This chain uses TRBV10-1 with TRBJ2-2, with D possibly being TRBD2 (6 bases). Trimming cost V 5 bases and J 0 bases, with 13 bases left between them. Germline CDR1 is WNHNN and CDR2 is SYGVQD (reference sequence). The CDR3 sequence is 16 residues long. CDR3 nucleotide sequence: TGCGCCAGCAGTCAACGGGAGATCGCGAACACCGGGGAGCTGTTTTTT. Protein: CASSQREIANTGELFF.

The chain links TRBV2 to TRBJ1-5; the D gene is possibly TRBD1 (5 bases). CDR3 size: 14 residues. Germline-derived CDR1 and CDR2 are SNHLY and FYNNEI. Trimming shortened V by 4 bases and J by 3 bases, and 10 bases separated the two germline ends. The chain's CDR3 is CASSGAGPNQPQHF. In nucleotides, the CDR3 is TGTGCCAGCAGTGGGGCAGGGCCCAATCAGCCCCAGCATTTT.

This clone turned up a few times. The chain employs TRBV14 and TRBJ2-7, with TRBD2 matching 8 bases. Unmatched junction bases numbered 7, after V lost 0 bases and J lost 0 bases. Germline lookup yields CDR1 SGHDN and CDR2 FVKESK. The CDR3 consists of 17 residues. CDR3 residues: CASSQDRGGGSSYEQYF. The DNA for the CDR3 is TGTGCCAGCAGCCAAGATCGGGGCGGGGGGAGCTCCTACGAGCAGTACTTC. Drawing the rest from reference TRBV14 and TRBJ2-7, the complete variable domain is EAGVTQFPSHSVIEKGQTVTLRCDPISGHDNLYWYRRVMGKEIKFLLHFVKESKQDESGMPNNRFLAERTGGTYSTLKVQPAELEDSGVYFCASSQDRGGGSSYEQYFGPGTRLTVT.

V gene TRBV19 combines with J gene TRBJ2-3; D unresolved. Trimming took 7 bases from V and 0 from J, leaving 5 bases between them. Germline V lookup: CDR1 LNHDA, CDR2 SQIVND (reference sequence). CDR3 length equals 12 residues. The CDR3 DNA reads TGTGCCAGTACGTCTAGCACAGATACGCAGTATTTT. Encoded protein: CASTSSTDTQYF.

The chain recombines TRBV11-2 with TRBJ1-2; no definite D call. Trimming took 3 bases from V and 6 from J, leaving 11 bases between them. Germline-derived CDR1 and CDR2 are SGHAT and FQNNGV. The CDR3 loop spans 13 amino acids. The CDR3 region is CASSLNWSDGYTF. CDR3 DNA: TGTGCCAGCAGCTTGAACTGGAGTGATGGCTACACCTTC.

The V gene is TRBV28, the J gene TRBJ2-1; 15 nucleotides agree with TRBD2. This CDR3 has 16 residues. Per the germline V gene, CDR1 is MDHEN and CDR2 is SYDVKM. V trimming: 5 bases; J trimming: 7 bases; junction bases outside the gene matches: 6. The DNA of the CDR3 is TGTGCCAGCAGTGCCCCCGGGACTAGCGGGGGGAATGAGCAGTTCTTC. Its translation: CASSAPGTSGGNEQFF.

The chain is built from TRBV6-5 and TRBJ2-7, with D unresolved. From germline, CDR1 is MNHEY and CDR2 SVGAGI. V gave up 4 bases and J gave up 0 bases, with 13 bases separating them. There are 15 residues in the CDR3. CDR3 residues: CASSSEPRSSYEQYF. DNA for the CDR3: TGTGCCAGCAGTTCGGAGCCTAGGAGCTCCTACGAGCAGTACTTC.

This clone has more than one count but fewer than ten. The chain recombines TRBV6-5 with TRBJ1-5; 7 bases are a match to TRBD1. Trimming cost V 6 bases and J 0 bases; bases outside gene matches: 5. CDR3 length: 15 residues. Germline assignment: CDR1 MNHEY and CDR2 SVGAGI. CDR3 region: CASSRTGASNQPQHF. DNA of the CDR3: TGTGCCAGCAGCCGCACAGGGGCTAGCAATCAGCCCCAGCATTTT.

The chain combines TRBV5-1 with TRBJ2-7, with TRBD1 as a possible D gene (5 bases). The CDR3 has 14 amino acids. Deletions cut 4 bases from V and 4 bases from J, with 15 bases between. Germline lookup yields CDR1 SGHRS and CDR2 YFSETQ. The CDR3 DNA reads as TGCGCCAGCAGCCTTTCCCCGACAGAATACGAGCAGTACTTC. Protein sequence: CASSLSPTEYEQYF.

For the CDR3, the DNA is TGTGCCAGCAGCCCAGATGGCAACCTGGAAAAACTGTTTTTT. Its protein is CASSPDGNLEKLFF. This chain links TRBV7-2 with TRBJ1-4; no reliable D call. The CDR3 extends over 14 amino acids. The V end was cut by 5 bases, the J end by 8 bases, with 15 bases between. The germline V gene has CDR1 SGHTA and CDR2 FQGNSA.

This chain joins TRBV2 and TRBJ2-4, with D hard to call. CDR3 size: 13 residues. Trimming stripped 7 bases from V and 6 bases from J, with 13 bases between. Per the germline V gene, CDR1 is SNHLY and CDR2 is FYNNEI. Here the CDR3 reads CASTPEVGNIQYF. The CDR3 DNA sequence: TGTGCCAGCACCCCCGAAGTCGGAAACATTCAGTACTTC.

The chain carries TRBV30 and TRBJ1-2; tentative D call: TRBD1 (6 bases). Germline-derived CDR1 and CDR2 are GTSNPN and SVGIG (reference sequence). The CDR3 spans 13 residues. V gave up 1 base and J gave up 7 bases, with 13 bases separating them. CDR3 DNA: TGTGCCTGGAGTGGAACAGGGCAAAGTGGCTACACCTTC. Translated: CAWSGTGQSGYTF.

This chain uses TRBV5-1 with TRBJ1-1; D may be TRBD1 (6 bases). This CDR3 contains 14 residues. Germline loops: CDR1 SGHRS, CDR2 YFSETQ. The V and J ends lost 4 bases and 4 bases respectively, with 14 bases between them. Written as DNA, the CDR3 is TGCGCCAGCAGCCATGGGACATTGGGCACTGAAGCTTTCTTT. The encoded protein is CASSHGTLGTEAFF.

V and J are TRBV9 and TRBJ1-2; 8 bases align to TRBD1. V lost 0 bases, J lost 4 bases, and 11 bases stayed unmatched. The CDR3 is made up of 17 amino acids. Germline loops: CDR1 SGDLS, CDR2 YYNGEE. DNA of the CDR3: TGTGCCAGCAGCGTAGGATCAGGGGGCCCCCATGTCTATGGCTACACCTTC. Translation: CASSVGSGGPHVYGYTF.

The rearrangement uses TRBV5-6 and TRBJ2-3; perhaps TRBD2 as D (6 bases). V was trimmed by 4 bases and J by 0 bases, leaving 9 bases between them. From germline, CDR1 is SGHDT and CDR2 YYEEEE. CDR3 size: 14 residues. Here the CDR3 DNA reads TGTGCCAGCAGCCCCGGACTAAGCACAGATACGCAGTATTTT. It codes for CASSPGLSTDTQYF.

This clone was observed a single time. The rearrangement uses TRBV2 and TRBJ1-2; perhaps TRBD1 as D (5 bases). The germline V gene has CDR1 SNHLY and CDR2 FYNNEI. This CDR3 is 15 amino acids long. The germline V and J ends were trimmed by 3 bases and 8 bases, with 19 bases remaining between them. CDR3 amino acids: CASSDPRASYRGYTF. The DNA of the CDR3 is TGTGCCAGCAGTGACCCCAGGGCGTCCTATAGGGGCTACACCTTC.

The chain uses TRBV5-1 and TRBJ1-2; tentative D call: TRBD1 (6 bases). The germline V gene has CDR1 SGHRS and CDR2 YFSETQ. V dropped 2 bases and J dropped 4 bases, with 18 bases sitting between them. There are 16 residues in the CDR3. The CDR3 is CASSFGYGDRPYGYTF. The CDR3 DNA reads as TGCGCCAGCAGCTTTGGGTACGGTGACAGGCCCTATGGCTACACCTTC.

This clone was picked up a small number of times. This chain uses TRBV11-3 with TRBJ2-2, with D perhaps matching TRBD2 (6 bases). The CDR3 covers 17 residues. CDR1 is SGHNT, CDR2 YENEEA, per germline. The ends were cut back, 3 bases at V and 7 bases at J, with 21 bases in the middle. The CDR3 reads CASSFTQVRLGSGELFF. The CDR3 DNA reads TGTGCCAGCAGCTTTACCCAGGTCCGACTAGGAAGCGGGGAGCTGTTTTTT. Complete variable domain (other parts from reference TRBV11-3 and TRBJ2-2): EAGVVQSPRYKIIEKKQPVAFWCNPISGHNTLYWYLQNLGQGPELLIRYENEEAVDDSQLPKDRFSAERLKGVDSTLKIQPAELGDSAVYLCASSFTQVRLGSGELFFGEGSRLTVL.

The chain couples TRBV5-1 to TRBJ2-1, with 9 bases identical to TRBD2. Germline-derived CDR1 and CDR2 are SGHRS and YFSETQ. The V gene end was trimmed by 0 bases and the J gene end by 0 bases; junction bases not matched to a gene: 4. CDR3 length: 17 residues. In DNA form, the CDR3 reads TGCGCCAGCAGCTTGGATAAAGCGGGAGGCTCCTACAATGAGCAGTTCTTC. This codes for CASSLDKAGGSYNEQFF.

This clone was recorded a few times. The chain combines TRBV30 with TRBJ2-7; 8 positions agree with TRBD2. Germline-derived CDR1 and CDR2 are GTSNPN and SVGIG (reference sequence). V was clipped by 5 bases and J by 4 bases; unmatched bases: 1. The CDR3 contains 11 residues. The CDR3, as DNA: TGTGCCTGGGCTAGCGGGTACGAGCAGTACTTC. Protein sequence: CAWASGYEQYF. The whole variable domain, remainder taken from reference TRBV30 and TRBJ2-7, is SQTIHQWPATLVQPVGSPLSLECTVEGTSNPNLYWYRQAAGRGLQLLFYSVGIGQISSEVPQNLSASRPQDRQFILSSKKLLLSDSGFYLCAWASGYEQYFGPGTRLTVT.